Here is one T cell receptor (beta chain) with its context. What it binds is not known. One entry per CDR3 protein, called by TCRdb with MiXCR from the 5' RACE reads. Of more than 450,000 distinct CDR3 sequences in the sample, over 15% were seen once. The germline V and J ends were trimmed by 6 bases and 5 bases, with 16 bases remaining between them. Germline V gives CDR1 MNHEY, CDR2 SVGAGI. This CDR3 is built from 14 residues. These data come from a study of T-cell memory formation after mild COVID-19. Across the whole study: TCR clusters mostly belonged to single donors.

General study findings and limits: Memory from before infection featured some responding clones, which suggests cross-reactive memory joined.

Sequenced: PBMCs or a T cell subset sorted from them (not recorded which). V is TRBV6-5 and J is TRBJ2-5, with D possibly being TRBD2 (6 bases). The receptor comes from an adult woman who had mild COVID-19 (a few samples of this study predate the infection). Cell type and time point are not known. CDR3 coding DNA: TGTGCCAGCAGGCCCACGGGAGTACGGGAGACCCAGTACTTC. Its translation is CASRPTGVRETQYF.